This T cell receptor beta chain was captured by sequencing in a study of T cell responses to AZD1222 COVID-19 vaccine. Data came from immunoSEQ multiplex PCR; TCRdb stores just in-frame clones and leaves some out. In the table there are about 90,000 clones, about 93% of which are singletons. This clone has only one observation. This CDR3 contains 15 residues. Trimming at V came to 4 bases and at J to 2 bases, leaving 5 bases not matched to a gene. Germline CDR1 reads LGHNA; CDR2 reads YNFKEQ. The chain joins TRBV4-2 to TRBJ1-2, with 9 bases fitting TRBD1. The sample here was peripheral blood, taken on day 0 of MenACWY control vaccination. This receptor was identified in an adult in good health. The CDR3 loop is CASSPGTGQNYGYTF. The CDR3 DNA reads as TGTGCCAGCAGCCCTGGGACAGGGCAGAACTATGGCTACACCTTC.